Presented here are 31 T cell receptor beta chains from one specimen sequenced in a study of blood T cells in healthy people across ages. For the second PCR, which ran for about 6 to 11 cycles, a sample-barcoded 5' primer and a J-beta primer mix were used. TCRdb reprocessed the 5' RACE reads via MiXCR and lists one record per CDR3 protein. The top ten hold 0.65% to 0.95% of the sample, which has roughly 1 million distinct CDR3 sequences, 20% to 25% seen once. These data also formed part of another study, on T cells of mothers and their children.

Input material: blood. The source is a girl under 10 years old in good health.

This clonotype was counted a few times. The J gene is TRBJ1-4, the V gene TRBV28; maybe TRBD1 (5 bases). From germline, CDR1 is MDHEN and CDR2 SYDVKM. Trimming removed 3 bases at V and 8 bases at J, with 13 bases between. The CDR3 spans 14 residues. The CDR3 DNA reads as TGTGCCAGCAGTTTTGATCGAAGGGACGAAAAACTGTTTTTT. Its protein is CASSFDRRDEKLFF.

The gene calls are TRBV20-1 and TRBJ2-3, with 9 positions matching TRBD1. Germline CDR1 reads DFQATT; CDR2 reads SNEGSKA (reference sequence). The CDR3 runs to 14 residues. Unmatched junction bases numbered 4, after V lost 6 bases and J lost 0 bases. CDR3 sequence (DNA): TGCAGTGCCCGGACAGGGGCTAGCACAGATACGCAGTATTTT. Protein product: CSARTGASTDTQYF.

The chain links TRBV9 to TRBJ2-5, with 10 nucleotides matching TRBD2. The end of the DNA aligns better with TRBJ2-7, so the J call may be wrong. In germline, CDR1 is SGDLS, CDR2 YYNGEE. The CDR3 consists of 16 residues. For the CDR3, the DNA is TGTGCCAGCAACCCAGGGACTAGCGTCCCGCCCTACGAGCAGTACTTC. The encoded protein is CASNPGTSVPPYEQYF.

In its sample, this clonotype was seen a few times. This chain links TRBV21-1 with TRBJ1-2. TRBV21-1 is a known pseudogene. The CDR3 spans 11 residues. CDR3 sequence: CASRAWRGYTF. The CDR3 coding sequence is TGTGCCAGCAGAGCATGGAGGGGCTACACCTTC.

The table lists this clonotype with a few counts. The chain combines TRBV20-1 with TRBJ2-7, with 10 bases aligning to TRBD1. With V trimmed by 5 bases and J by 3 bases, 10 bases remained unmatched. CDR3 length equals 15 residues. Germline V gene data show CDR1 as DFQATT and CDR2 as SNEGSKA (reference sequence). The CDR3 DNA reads TGCAGTGCTCGCGGTTCCGGGACAGGGGACTACGAGCAGTACTTC. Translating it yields CSARGSGTGDYEQYF.

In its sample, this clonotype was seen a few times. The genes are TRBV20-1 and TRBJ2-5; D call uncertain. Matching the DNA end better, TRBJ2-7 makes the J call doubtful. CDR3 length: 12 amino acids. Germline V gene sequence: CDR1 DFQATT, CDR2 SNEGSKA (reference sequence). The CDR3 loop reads CSARQDTYEQYF. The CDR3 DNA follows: TGCAGTGCTAGACAAGACACCTACGAGCAGTACTTC.

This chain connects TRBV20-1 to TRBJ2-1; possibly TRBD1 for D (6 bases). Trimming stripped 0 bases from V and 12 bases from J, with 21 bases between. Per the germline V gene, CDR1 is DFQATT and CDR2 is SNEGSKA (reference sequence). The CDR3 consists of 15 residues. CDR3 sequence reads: CSARDASGTSDSQFF. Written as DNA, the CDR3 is TGCAGTGCTAGAGATGCCTCCGGGACATCGGATTCGCAGTTCTTC.

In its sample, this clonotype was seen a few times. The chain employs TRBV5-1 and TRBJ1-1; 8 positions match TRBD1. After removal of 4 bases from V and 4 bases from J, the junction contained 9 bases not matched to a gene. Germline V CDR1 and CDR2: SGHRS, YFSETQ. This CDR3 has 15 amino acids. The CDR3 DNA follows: TGCGCCAGCAGCCAACGTGAGACAGGGGTCACTGAAGCTTTCTTT. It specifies CASSQRETGVTEAFF.

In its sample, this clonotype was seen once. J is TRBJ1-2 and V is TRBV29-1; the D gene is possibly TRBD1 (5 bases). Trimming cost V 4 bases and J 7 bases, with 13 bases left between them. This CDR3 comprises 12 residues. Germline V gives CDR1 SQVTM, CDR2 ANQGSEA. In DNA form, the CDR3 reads TGCAGCGTTGTTGTGGCAGGGTTTGGCTACACCTTC. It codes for CSVVVAGFGYTF.

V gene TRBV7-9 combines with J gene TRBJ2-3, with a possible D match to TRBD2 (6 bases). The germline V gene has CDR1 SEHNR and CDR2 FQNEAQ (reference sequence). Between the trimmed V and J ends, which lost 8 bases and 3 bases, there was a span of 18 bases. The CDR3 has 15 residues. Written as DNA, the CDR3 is TGTGCCAGCTCCTCTCGTTGGGGGAGGACAGATACGCAGTATTTT. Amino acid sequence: CASSSRWGRTDTQYF.

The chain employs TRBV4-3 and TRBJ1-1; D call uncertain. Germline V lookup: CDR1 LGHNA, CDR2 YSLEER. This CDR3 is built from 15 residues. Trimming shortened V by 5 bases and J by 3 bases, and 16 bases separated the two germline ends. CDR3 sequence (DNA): TGCGCCAGCAGCTTAGACGGTCCCGAACACACTGAAGCTTTCTTT. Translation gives CASSLDGPEHTEAFF.

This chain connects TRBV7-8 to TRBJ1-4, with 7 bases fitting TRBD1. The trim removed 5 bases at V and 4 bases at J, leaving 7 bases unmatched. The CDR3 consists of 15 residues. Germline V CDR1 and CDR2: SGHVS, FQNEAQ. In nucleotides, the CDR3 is TGTGCCAGCAGCCCCTGGACAGGATATAATGAAAAACTGTTTTTT. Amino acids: CASSPWTGYNEKLFF.

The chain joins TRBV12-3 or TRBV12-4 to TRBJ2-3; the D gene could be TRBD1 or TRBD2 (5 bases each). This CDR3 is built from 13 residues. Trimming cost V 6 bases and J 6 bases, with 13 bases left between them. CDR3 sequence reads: CASREGTGDTQYF. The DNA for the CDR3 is TGTGCCAGCAGAGAGGGGACCGGGGATACGCAGTATTTT.

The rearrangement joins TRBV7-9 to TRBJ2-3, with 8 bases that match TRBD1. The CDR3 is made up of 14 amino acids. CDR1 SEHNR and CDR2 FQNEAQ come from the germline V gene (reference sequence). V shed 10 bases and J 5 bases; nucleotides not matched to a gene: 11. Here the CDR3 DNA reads TGTGCCACCCTACAGGGGGAAGAGATAGATACGCAGTATTTT. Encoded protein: CATLQGEEIDTQYF.

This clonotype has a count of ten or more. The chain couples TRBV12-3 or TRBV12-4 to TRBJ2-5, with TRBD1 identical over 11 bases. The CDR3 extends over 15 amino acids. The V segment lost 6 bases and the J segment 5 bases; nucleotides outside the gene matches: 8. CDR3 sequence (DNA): TGTGCCAGCAGCCTGGACAGGGGGCGGTGGGAGACCCAGTACTTC. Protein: CASSLDRGRWETQYF.

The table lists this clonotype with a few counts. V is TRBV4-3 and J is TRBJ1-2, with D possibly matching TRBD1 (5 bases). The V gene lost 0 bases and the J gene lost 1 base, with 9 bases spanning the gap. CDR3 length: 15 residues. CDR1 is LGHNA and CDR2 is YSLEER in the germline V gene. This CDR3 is CASSQDSGINYGYTF. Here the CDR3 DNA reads TGCGCCAGCAGCCAAGATTCAGGGATTAACTATGGCTACACCTTC.

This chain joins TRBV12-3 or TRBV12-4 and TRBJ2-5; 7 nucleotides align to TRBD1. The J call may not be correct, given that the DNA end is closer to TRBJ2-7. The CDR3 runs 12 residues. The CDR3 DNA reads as TGTGCCAGCAGTAAGGGGGCTAGCGAGCAGTACTTC. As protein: CASSKGASEQYF.

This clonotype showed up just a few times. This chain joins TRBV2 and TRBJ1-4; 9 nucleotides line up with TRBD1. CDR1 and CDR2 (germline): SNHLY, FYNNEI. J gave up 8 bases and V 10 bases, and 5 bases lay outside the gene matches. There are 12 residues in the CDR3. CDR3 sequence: CATQGAEEKLFF. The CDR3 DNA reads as TGTGCCACACAGGGGGCAGAAGAAAAACTGTTTTTT.

In DNA, the CDR3 is TGTGCCAGCAGCTTAGATTTGTGGGAGAAAAAGAATCAGCCCCAGCATTTT. Protein: CASSLDLWEKKNQPQHF. The chain couples TRBV7-8 to TRBJ1-5; D remains ambiguous. Germline-derived CDR1 and CDR2 are SGHVS and FQNEAQ. The CDR3 contains 17 residues. The ends were cut back, 1 base at V and 4 bases at J, with 17 bases in the middle.

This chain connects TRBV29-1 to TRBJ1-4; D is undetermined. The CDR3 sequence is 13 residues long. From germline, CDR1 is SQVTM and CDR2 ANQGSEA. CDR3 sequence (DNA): TGCACCGTATCTTTCGCAACTAATGAAAAACTGTTTTTT. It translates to CTVSFATNEKLFF.

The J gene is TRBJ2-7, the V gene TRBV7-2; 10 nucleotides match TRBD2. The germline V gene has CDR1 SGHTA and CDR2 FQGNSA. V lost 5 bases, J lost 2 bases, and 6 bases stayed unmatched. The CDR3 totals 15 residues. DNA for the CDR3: TGTGCCAGCAGCACTGGACTAGCGGCGCCCTACGAGCAGTACTTC. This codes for CASSTGLAAPYEQYF.

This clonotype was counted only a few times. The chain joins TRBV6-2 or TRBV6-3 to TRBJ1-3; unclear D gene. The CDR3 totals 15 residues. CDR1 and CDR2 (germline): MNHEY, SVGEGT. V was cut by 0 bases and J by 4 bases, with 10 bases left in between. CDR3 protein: CASSYSGNGGNTIYF. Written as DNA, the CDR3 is TGTGCCAGCAGTTACTCGGGAAACGGCGGAAACACCATATATTTT.

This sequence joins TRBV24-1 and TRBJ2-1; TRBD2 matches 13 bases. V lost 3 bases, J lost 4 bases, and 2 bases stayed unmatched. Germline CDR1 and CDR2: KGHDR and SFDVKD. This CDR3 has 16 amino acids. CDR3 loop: CATSDRTSGRYNEQFF. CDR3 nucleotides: TGTGCCACCAGTGATCGGACTAGCGGGAGATACAATGAGCAGTTCTTC.

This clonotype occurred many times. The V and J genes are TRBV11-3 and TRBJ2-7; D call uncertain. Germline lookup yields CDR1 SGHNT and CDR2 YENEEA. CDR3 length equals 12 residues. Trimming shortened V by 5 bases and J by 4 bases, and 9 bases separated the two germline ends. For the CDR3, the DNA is TGTGCCAGCAGCCCCAATCATTACGAGCAGTACTTC. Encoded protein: CASSPNHYEQYF.

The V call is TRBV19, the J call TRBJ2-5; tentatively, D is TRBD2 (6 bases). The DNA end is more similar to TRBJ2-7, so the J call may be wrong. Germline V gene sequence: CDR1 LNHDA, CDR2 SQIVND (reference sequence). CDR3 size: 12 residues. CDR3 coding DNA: TGTGCCAGTGCGGGGAGCCCCTACGAGCAGTACTTC. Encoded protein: CASAGSPYEQYF.

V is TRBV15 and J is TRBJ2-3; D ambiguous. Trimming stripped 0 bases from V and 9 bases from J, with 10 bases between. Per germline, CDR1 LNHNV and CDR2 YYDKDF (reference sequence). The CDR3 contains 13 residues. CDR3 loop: CATSRDLGRTQYF. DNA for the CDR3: TGTGCCACCAGCAGAGATCTTGGGCGAACGCAGTATTTT. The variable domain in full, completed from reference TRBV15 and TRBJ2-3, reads DAMVIQNPRYQVTQFGKPVTLSCSQTLNHNVMYWYQQKSSQAPKLLFHYYDKDFNNEADTPDNFQSRRPNTSFCFLDIRSPGLGDTAMYLCATSRDLGRTQYFGPGTRLTVL.

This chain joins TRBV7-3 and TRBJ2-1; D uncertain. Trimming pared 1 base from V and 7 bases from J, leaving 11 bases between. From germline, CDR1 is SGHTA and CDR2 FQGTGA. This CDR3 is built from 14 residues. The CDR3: CASSLSLGGNEQFF. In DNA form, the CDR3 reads TGTGCCAGCAGCTTAAGCCTGGGTGGAAATGAGCAGTTCTTC.

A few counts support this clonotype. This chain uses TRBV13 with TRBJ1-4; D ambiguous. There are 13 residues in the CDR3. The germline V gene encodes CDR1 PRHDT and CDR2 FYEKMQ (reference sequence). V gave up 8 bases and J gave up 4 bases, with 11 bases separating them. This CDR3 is CASLRFRNEKLFF. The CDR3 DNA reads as TGTGCCAGCCTTCGGTTCCGTAATGAAAAACTGTTTTTT.

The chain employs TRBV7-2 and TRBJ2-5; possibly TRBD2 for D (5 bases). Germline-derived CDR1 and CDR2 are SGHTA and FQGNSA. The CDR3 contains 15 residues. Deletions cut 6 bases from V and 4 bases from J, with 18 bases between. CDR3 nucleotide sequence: TGTGCCAGCAGTCGATACCCGACCCGGGGAGAGACCCAGTACTTC. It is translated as CASSRYPTRGETQYF.

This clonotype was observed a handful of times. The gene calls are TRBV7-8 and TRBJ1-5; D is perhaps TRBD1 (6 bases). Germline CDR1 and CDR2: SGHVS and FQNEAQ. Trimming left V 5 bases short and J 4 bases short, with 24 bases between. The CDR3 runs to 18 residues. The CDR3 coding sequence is TGTGCCAGCAGCCCCTACCAGCGGGGGCTGGTTCCTAATCAGCCCCAGCATTTT. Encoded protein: CASSPYQRGLVPNQPQHF.

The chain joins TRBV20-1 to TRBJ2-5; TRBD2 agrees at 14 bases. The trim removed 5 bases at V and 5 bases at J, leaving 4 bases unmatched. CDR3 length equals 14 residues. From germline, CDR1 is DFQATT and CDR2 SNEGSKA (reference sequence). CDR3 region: CSAPGLAGDETQYF. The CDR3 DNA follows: TGCAGTGCTCCGGGACTAGCGGGAGATGAGACCCAGTACTTC.